Detailed here is one T cell receptor beta chain. A junction boundary mismatches the germline segment, possibly from a read error. The sample belongs to a study of blood T cell repertoires in COVID-19. Study-level information: Samples taken during acute and convalescent COVID-19 were collected in the United States, Italy and Spain.

Sequencing was performed with immunoSEQ multiplex PCR; in TCRdb, only in-frame clones are kept and a portion is missing. The sample yields 65,000 to 95,000 clones, over 70% seen once. This CDR3 is built from 14 residues. Germline V lookup: CDR1 SQVTM, CDR2 ANQGSEA. Sample: peripheral blood. The clonotype comes from a woman aged 40 to 49 with active or convalescent COVID-19. V and J are TRBV29-1 and TRBJ2-1; 14 bases are shared with TRBD2. Written as DNA, the CDR3 is TGCAACGTTGGGAGACTAGCGGGGGGGCCAGGGAAGTTCTTC. Amino acid sequence: CNVGRLAGGPGKFF.